Listed below are T cell receptor beta chains from one sample, sequenced in a study of T-cell reconstitution after alpha-beta-depleted transplantation in children. MiXCR, run by TCRdb on the PCR reads, gives a single entry per CDR3 protein. In the table there are about 260,000 distinct CDR3 sequences, roughly 12% of which are singletons. Sequenced material: peripheral blood, taken 180 days after TCRalphabeta/CD19-depleted stem cell transplant. Receptors were obtained from a male patient under 10 years old who had a stem cell transplant for chronic granulomatous disease, so the T cells may come from the graft donor. Both conserved end residues are part of each CDR3. D genes are given only for firm matches. Not all rows give a size; the values are once, few, many and, for expanded clones, a class.

clone_size	v_call	j_call	d_call	cdr3_nt	cdr3_aa
many	TRBV12-3/TRBV12-4	TRBJ2-3	NA	TGTGCCAGCAGCCCGAGGGGGGGGCAGGCAGATACGCAGTATTTT	CASSPRGGQADTQYF
NA	TRBV5-4	TRBJ2-5	NA	TGTGCCAGCAGCCCCGGGACTCCAAAGGAGACCCAGTACTTC	CASSPGTPKETQYF
many	TRBV7-8	TRBJ2-3	NA	TGTGCCAGCAGCAATGGTATTCGGGGAACTAGCACAGATACGCAGTATTTT	CASSNGIRGTSTDTQYF
many	TRBV12-3/TRBV12-4	TRBJ1-2	TRBD1	TGTGCCAGCAGTTTGCAGTACGGGACAGGGTCCCTTGGCTACACCTTC	CASSLQYGTGSLGYTF
NA	TRBV6-1	TRBJ2-1	TRBD2	TGTGCCAGCAGTGAAATTGGGACTAGCGGGAGTCTCTACAATGAGCAGTTCTTC	CASSEIGTSGSLYNEQFF
NA	TRBV27	TRBJ2-7	TRBD1	TGTGCCAGCAGACCCTTGGGACAGGGAGATTACGAGCAGTACTTC	CASRPLGQGDYEQYF
NA	TRBV7-9	TRBJ2-3	TRBD1	TGTGCCAGCAGCCCCGTCGTGTGGCAGGGGGCAGATACGCAGTATTTT	CASSPVVWQGADTQYF
few	TRBV5-4	TRBJ1-1	NA	TGTGCCAGCAGCTGGGAGGGGTTCGGTGAAGCTTTCTTT	CASSWEGFGEAFF
many	TRBV27	TRBJ2-3	TRBD2	TGTGCCAGCAGTCTCCCTCCTATAGCGGGGCGCACAGATACGCAGTATTTT	CASSLPPIAGRTDTQYF
many	TRBV7-2	TRBJ1-1	TRBD1	TGTGCCAGCAGCTTCAGAACAGGGGGTATTGAAGCTTTCTTT	CASSFRTGGIEAFF
many	TRBV7-3	TRBJ2-3	TRBD2	TGTGCCAGCAGCTTAAGGGCGGGAGGCGGCACAGATACGCAGTATTTT	CASSLRAGGGTDTQYF
many	TRBV15	TRBJ2-1	TRBD2	TGTGCCACCAGGAAACTAGCGGGGGCCAACAATGAGCAGTTCTTC	CATRKLAGANNEQFF
many	TRBV29-1	TRBJ1-1	NA	TGCAGCGTTCAAAGTGGGGCATCCGCTTTCTTT	CSVQSGASAFF
NA	TRBV2	TRBJ2-4	NA	TGTGCCAGCTGTGAAGCCCTCGGGGAATTCAGAATTCAGTACTTC	CASCEALGEFRIQYF
many	TRBV19	TRBJ2-7	TRBD2	TGTGCCAGTAGTATCACGCTAGCGGGAGTTTACGAGCAGTACTTC	CASSITLAGVYEQYF
many	TRBV7-9	TRBJ2-7	NA	TGTGCCAGCAGCTGGTCTGACAGTACCTACGAGCAGTACTTC	CASSWSDSTYEQYF
many	TRBV5-1	TRBJ1-4	TRBD1	TGCGCCAGCAGTTTGGAACAGGGGAGTGAAAAACTGTTTTTT	CASSLEQGSEKLFF
NA	TRBV10-2	TRBJ1-5	NA	TGCGCCAGCTCGGGGGGCCTCGGTCAGCCCCAGCATTTT	CASSGGLGQPQHF
many	TRBV4-3	TRBJ2-3	NA	TGCGCCAGCAGCCAAGACCCCCAGGGCACTAGCACAGATACGCAGTATTTT	CASSQDPQGTSTDTQYF
many	TRBV20-1	TRBJ2-3	NA	TGCAGTGCTAGAGATATCGGAAGGAGTAGCACAGATACGCAGTATTTT	CSARDIGRSSTDTQYF
many	TRBV6-1	TRBJ2-3	NA	TGTGCCAGCAGCCCCTCAAGTAGGGGCACAGATACGCAGTATTTT	CASSPSSRGTDTQYF
many	TRBV7-2	TRBJ1-1	NA	TGTGCCAGCAGGCTAAACCGGGACGGTTACACTGAAGCTTTCTTT	CASRLNRDGYTEAFF
many	TRBV20-1	TRBJ2-6	NA	TGCAGTGCTAGGAGGTCCGAAACTGGGGCCAACGTCCTGACTTTC	CSARRSETGANVLTF
many	TRBV5-1	TRBJ2-3	NA	TGCGCCAGCAGCTTGGACCGGCAAAGCACAGATACGCAGTATTTT	CASSLDRQSTDTQYF
many	TRBV5-1	TRBJ1-5	NA	TGCGCCAGCAGCTTGTTATCCGCTGGGTCAGGGAAGAATCAGCCCCAGCATTTT	CASSLLSAGSGKNQPQHF
many	TRBV5-1	TRBJ2-7	NA	TGCGCCAGCGCTCCCCTCCCAGGGACCTACGAGCAGTACTTC	CASAPLPGTYEQYF
many	TRBV5-1	TRBJ1-6	NA	TGCGCCAGCAGCTTGGATTTGGGGGGGAGGAATTCACCCCTCCACTTT	CASSLDLGGRNSPLHF
many	TRBV25-1	TRBJ2-5	TRBD1	TGTGCCAGCAGTGAATATCGGACAGGGGGCGGGAGGCAGACCCAGTACTTC	CASSEYRTGGGRQTQYF
many	TRBV7-2	TRBJ2-1	TRBD2	TGTGCCAGCAGCCCTAGACCGGGACTAGCGGGGCAGTTCTTC	CASSPRPGLAGQFF
many	TRBV10-3	TRBJ2-7	TRBD2	TGTGCCATCAGTGAGTCAGTCCTAGCGGGGTACGAGCAGTACTTC	CAISESVLAGYEQYF
many	TRBV6-5	TRBJ1-2	NA	TGTGCCAGCAGTTACGGGGGAAACTATGGCTACACCTTC	CASSYGGNYGYTF
many	TRBV12-3/TRBV12-4	TRBJ2-3	NA	TGTGCCAGCAGTCCCCTGACCGGCACAGATACGCAGTATTTT	CASSPLTGTDTQYF
many	TRBV5-1	TRBJ2-7	TRBD1	TGCGCCAGCAGCTTTGGGACAGCTTCCTACGAGCAGTACTTC	CASSFGTASYEQYF
many	TRBV7-9	TRBJ2-2	TRBD1	TGTGCCAGCAGCTCCGTCAGGGGGCGCGCCGGGGAGCTGTTTTTT	CASSSVRGRAGELFF
many	TRBV30	TRBJ2-3	TRBD2	TGTGCCTGGAGTGTACTAGCGGGACTCACAGATACGCAGTATTTT	CAWSVLAGLTDTQYF
many	TRBV4-2	TRBJ1-1	TRBD1	TGTGCCAGCAGCCACCTGACAGGGGGCTCTTCGGACACTGAAGCTTTCTTT	CASSHLTGGSSDTEAFF
many	TRBV25-1	TRBJ2-5	TRBD1	TGTGCCAGCAGTGCCACCGCATCGACAGACAGGGGGCTAGGAGGGCAAGAGACCCAGTACTTC	CASSATASTDRGLGGQETQYF
many	TRBV20-1	TRBJ2-4	NA	TGCAGTGCTAGTCCAGGGTTGACCAAAAACATTCAGTACTTC	CSASPGLTKNIQYF
many	TRBV30	TRBJ2-3	NA	TGTGCCTGGATCTGGAACGGACGCACAGATACGCAGTATTTT	CAWIWNGRTDTQYF
many	TRBV11-2	TRBJ2-7	NA	TGTGCCAGCACCTTAGGAGGTGGGGTCTCCTACGAGCAGTACTTC	CASTLGGGVSYEQYF
many	TRBV5-1	TRBJ2-1	NA	TGCGCCAGCAAGGGAGCGGACTCCTACAATGAGCAGTTCTTC	CASKGADSYNEQFF
many	TRBV20-1	TRBJ1-1	NA	TGCAGTGCTAGAATAGGATTTACGGACACTGAAGCTTTCTTT	CSARIGFTDTEAFF
many	TRBV7-2	TRBJ2-7	NA	TGTGCCAGCAGCTCCCACTACGAGCAGTACTTC	CASSSHYEQYF
many	TRBV30	TRBJ1-1	NA	TGTGCCTGGAGCGTGGAGGCTGAAGCTTTCTTT	CAWSVEAEAFF
NA	TRBV7-1	TRBJ2-1	NA	TGTGCCAGCAGCCTCAGGCTCTGGGGGCTCGATGAGCAGTTCTTC	CASSLRLWGLDEQFF
many	TRBV28	TRBJ2-7	NA	TGTGCCAGCAGTTTAGCCCTCTTGCAGTACTTC	CASSLALLQYF
many	TRBV5-1	TRBJ2-3	NA	TGCGCCAGCAGCTTTCTCGACGGAAGCACAGATACGCAGTATTTT	CASSFLDGSTDTQYF
many	TRBV5-1	TRBJ2-2	NA	TGCGCCAGCACCACCCCCTTAGGAGGGACCGGGGAGCTGTTTTTT	CASTTPLGGTGELFF